This TCR beta chain was sequenced during a study of synovial regulatory T cells in juvenile arthritis. This CDR3 is 16 amino acids long. No DNA is listed. In germline, CDR1 is SGHVS, CDR2 FQNEAQ. This clone is classed as medium-sized by frequency. The antigen is not known. TCRdb's copy holds only in-frame clones and misses some; the assay was immunoSEQ multiplex PCR. Its listing shows around 800 clones. Synovial fluid was collected with matched peripheral blood from each patient with active arthritis. Whole-study findings and limits: Synovial Teff and blood CPL repertoires partially overlapped with iaTreg TCR repertoires, which were largely patient-private.

This sequence was found in a donor between 2 and 29 years old with juvenile idiopathic arthritis. The chain links TRBV7-8 to TRBJ2-2; TCRdb names TRBD2, which stays unverified in the absence of DNA. The sequenced sample consisted of Treg cells from the synovium. The CDR3 loop reads CASSQDSAGDTGELFF.